This TCR beta chain comes out of a study of blood T cell repertoires in COVID-19. About the study: COVID-19 samples from acute and convalescent phases originated in the United States, Italy and Spain.

Germline values: CDR1 GTSNPN, CDR2 SVGIG (reference sequence). Trimming pared 5 bases from V and 0 bases from J, leaving 12 bases between. The CDR3 is made up of 14 amino acids. Sequenced by immunoSEQ multiplex PCR; TCRdb stores in-frame clones only, minus some. The table lists over 150,000 clones, 75% to 85% of them singletons. The TCR was taken from a woman aged 55 to 70 who had recovered from COVID-19. The sequencing sample was made of PBMCs or T cells enriched from blood (not recorded which). V gene TRBV30 combines with J gene TRBJ2-3, with D perhaps TRBD1 (5 bases). CDR3 coding DNA: TGTGCCTGGGGCCAGGGCCTTAGCACAGATACGCAGTATTTT. Encoded protein: CAWGQGLSTDTQYF. Based on the CDR3 plus reference TRBV30 and TRBJ2-3, the full variable domain is SQTIHQWPATLVQPVGSPLSLECTVEGTSNPNLYWYRQAAGRGLQLLFYSVGIGQISSEVPQNLSASRPQDRQFILSSKKLLLSDSGFYLCAWGQGLSTDTQYFGPGTRLTVL.